These 13 T cell receptor beta chains were all obtained from the same sample, sequenced in a study of blood T cell repertoires in COVID-19. The table came from immunoSEQ multiplex PCR; TCRdb's copy has only in-frame clones and leaves some out. In the table there are about 48,000 clones, roughly nine tenths of which are singletons. The sample consisted of PBMCs or T cells enriched from blood (not recorded which). The receptors stem from a woman in her forties or fifties who had recovered from COVID-19.

This chain links TRBV5-4 with TRBJ1-2; 9 bases agree with TRBD1. Trimming took 4 bases from V and 5 from J; bases not matched to a gene: 9. Looked up from germline, CDR1 is SGHNT and CDR2 is YYREEE (reference sequence). This CDR3 spans 15 amino acids. The chain's CDR3 is CASSAGLGQGYGYTF. The CDR3 nucleotides read TGTGCCAGCAGCGCCGGGCTGGGACAGGGTTATGGCTACACCTTC.

CDR3 coding DNA: TGTGCCAGCAGCCTGACAGGGGGAGGCGAGCAGTACTTC. It encodes CASSLTGGGEQYF. This rearrangement joins TRBV5-5 to TRBJ2-7; 9 bases align to TRBD1. The CDR3 has 13 residues. V dropped 4 bases and J dropped 6; count of bases not matched to a gene: 5. In germline, CDR1 is SGHKS, CDR2 YYEKEE (reference sequence).

The chain is built from TRBV6-5 and TRBJ2-7; D gene unclear. Germline CDR1 and CDR2: MNHEY and SVGAGI. The CDR3 sequence is 14 residues long. V lost 6 bases and J lost 1, with 13 bases in between. CDR3 DNA: TGTGCCAGCAGATTGACACTTCAATCCTACGAGCAGTACTTC. This translates into CASRLTLQSYEQYF.

The chain joins TRBV4-2 to TRBJ2-5; D is possibly TRBD1 (6 bases). V was trimmed by 0 bases and J by 7 bases, leaving 12 bases between them. The CDR3 length is 14 residues. CDR1 and CDR2 (germline): LGHNA, YNFKEQ. The CDR3 spells CASSQDPGDGTQYF. The CDR3 DNA is TGTGCCAGCAGCCAAGATCCAGGGGATGGGACCCAGTACTTC.

This chain uses TRBV20-1 with TRBJ1-1; D is undetermined. The CDR3 extends over 10 amino acids. Trimming pared 0 bases from V and 12 bases from J, leaving 8 bases between. CDR1 is DFQATT and CDR2 is SNEGSKA in the germline V gene (reference sequence). The CDR3 loop reads CSARDEGTFF. The CDR3 bases are TGCAGTGCTAGAGATGAGGGAACTTTCTTT.

This clone came up once. The chain combines TRBV7-2 with TRBJ2-6; TRBD2 agrees at 10 bases. The CDR3 is 19 amino acids. Germline V gives CDR1 SGHTA, CDR2 FQGNSA. V trimming: 3 bases; J trimming: 0 bases; junction bases outside the gene matches: 8. CDR3 protein: CASSFIGTSAFSGANVLTF. Here the CDR3 DNA reads TGTGCCAGCAGCTTTATCGGGACTAGCGCATTCTCTGGGGCCAACGTCCTGACTTTC.

This sequence joins TRBV28 and TRBJ2-2, with 8 bases identical to TRBD2. Trimming removed 6 bases from V and 4 bases from J; junction bases left unmatched: 7. The germline CDR1 and CDR2 sequences are MDHEN and SYDVKM. The CDR3 covers 15 residues. The CDR3 DNA is TGTGCCAGCAGCCCACCCGGGACTAGCACCGGGGAGCTGTTTTTT. This translates into CASSPPGTSTGELFF.

This sequence joins TRBV9 and TRBJ2-3; D is possibly TRBD1 (6 bases). The V gene's germline CDR1 is SGDLS and CDR2 YYNGEE. CDR3 size: 14 residues. Trimming removed 3 bases from V and 3 bases from J, with 11 bases in between. The CDR3 nucleotides are TGTGCCAGCAGCGCCGCCCAGGGGACAGATACGCAGTATTTT. It specifies CASSAAQGTDTQYF.

This clone was recorded only once. The chain recombines TRBV18 with TRBJ2-6, with 8 nucleotides matching TRBD2. Germline V lookup: CDR1 KGHSH, CDR2 LQKENI. The CDR3 is 18 residues long. Trimming cost V 3 bases and J 0 bases; bases outside gene matches: 7. As DNA, the CDR3 is TGTGCCAGCTCACCGGATGAAGCGGGAGTCTCTGGGGCCAACGTCCTGACTTTC. Protein sequence: CASSPDEAGVSGANVLTF. Together with reference TRBV18 and TRBJ2-6, the CDR3 gives the full variable domain: NAGVMQNPRHLVRRRGQEARLRCSPMKGHSHVYWYRQLPEEGLKFMVYLQKENIIDESGMPKERFSAEFPKEGPSILRIQQVVRGDSAAYFCASSPDEAGVSGANVLTFGAGSRLTVL.

In this sample, this clone turned up once. V is TRBV5-5 and J is TRBJ2-5, with D perhaps TRBD2 (6 bases). Germline CDR1 SGHKS, CDR2 YYEKEE (reference sequence). With 9 bases removed from V and 5 bases from J, the gap between germline ends came to 14 bases. CDR3 length: 12 amino acids. The CDR3 nucleotides read TGTGCCACGGGGGAGCAGGTGGAGACCCAGTACTTC. It specifies CATGEQVETQYF.

The chain employs TRBV2 and TRBJ2-5; TRBD1 might be the D (6 bases). Germline CDR1 SNHLY, CDR2 FYNNEI. The germline V and J ends were trimmed by 6 bases and 2 bases, with 10 bases remaining between them. The CDR3 runs 13 residues. DNA of the CDR3: TGTGCCAGCAGCTGGACAGTTCAAGAGACCCAGTACTTC. This codes for CASSWTVQETQYF.

J is TRBJ2-1 and V is TRBV6-2 or TRBV6-3, with 12 bases fitting TRBD2. With 5 bases clipped from V and 7 bases from J, the junction kept 9 bases outside the gene matches. The V gene's germline CDR1 is MNHEY and CDR2 SVGEGT. This CDR3 region has 16 residues. DNA of the CDR3: TGTGCCAGCAGTCGCTACGGGACTAGCGGGCAGAATGAGCAGTTCTTC. Translation: CASSRYGTSGQNEQFF.

The chain is built from TRBV19 and TRBJ1-4, with D uncertain. V lost 7 bases and J lost 8, with 14 bases in between. From germline, CDR1 is LNHDA and CDR2 SQIVND (reference sequence). The CDR3 loop spans 13 amino acids. This CDR3 is CASNSQTREKLFF. Written as DNA, the CDR3 is TGTGCCAGTAACTCTCAGACTCGGGAAAAACTGTTTTTT.